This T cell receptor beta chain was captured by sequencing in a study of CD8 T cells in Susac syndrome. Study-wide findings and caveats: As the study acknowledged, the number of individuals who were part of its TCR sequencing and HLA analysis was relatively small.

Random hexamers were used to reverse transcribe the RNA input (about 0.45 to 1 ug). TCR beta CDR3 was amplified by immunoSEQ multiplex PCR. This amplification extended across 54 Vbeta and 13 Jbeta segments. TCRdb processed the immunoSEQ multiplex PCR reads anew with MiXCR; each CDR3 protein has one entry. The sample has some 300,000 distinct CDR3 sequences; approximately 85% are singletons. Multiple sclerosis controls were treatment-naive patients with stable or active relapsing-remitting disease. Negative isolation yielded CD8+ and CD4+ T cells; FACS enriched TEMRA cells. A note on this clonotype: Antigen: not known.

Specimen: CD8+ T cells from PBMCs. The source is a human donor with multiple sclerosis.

For the CDR3, the DNA is TGTGCCAGCAGTTCTCAGGCGGAACTCTTCCAAGAGACCCAGTACTTC. Residues: CASSSQAELFQETQYF. The V call is TRBV6-6, the J call TRBJ2-5; D unresolved. Germline loops: CDR1 MNHNY, CDR2 SVGAGI (reference sequence). With 4 bases removed from V and 1 base from J, the gap between germline ends came to 16 bases. The CDR3 sequence is 16 residues long.